This is a list of T cell receptor beta chains from one sample in a study of identifying expanded T cells in peripheral blood. This table comes from immunoSEQ multiplex PCR, and its TCRdb copy is limited to in-frame clones, with some not included. The data show around 70,000 clones, roughly 90% seen once. Sample: blood. These receptors were collected from a person aged 18 to 75 in good health. Each CDR3 is given with its conserved first and last residue. D genes are given only for firm matches. A row's size may be missing; if present it is once, few, many or a size class.

TRBV4-3	.	TRBJ2-1	.	CASSHGLFRSYNEQFF	TGCGCCAGCAGCCACGGACTCTTTCGCTCCTACAATGAGCAGTTCTTC
TRBV10-3	.	TRBJ2-5	.	CAIRVAPEETQYF	TGTGCCATCAGGGTAGCGCCGGAAGAGACCCAGTACTTC
TRBV5-4	.	TRBJ2-3	.	CASSLTRHTDTQYF	TGTGCCAGCAGCTTAACCAGGCACACAGATACGCAGTATTTT
TRBV6-1	few	TRBJ1-5	.	CASSAGRFSNQPQHF	TGTGCCAGCAGTGCGGGACGGTTTAGCAATCAGCCCCAGCATTTT
TRBV27	.	TRBJ1-1	.	CASTRPDPYMNTEAFF	TGTGCCAGCACTCGTCCCGACCCTTACATGAACACTGAAGCTTTCTTT
TRBV4-2	.	TRBJ1-3	.	CASSQGMGPDKDTIYF	TGTGCCAGCAGCCAAGGGATGGGGCCGGATAAAGACACCATATATTTT
TRBV2	.	TRBJ1-3	.	CASSSGWGSGNTIYF	TGTGCCAGCAGTTCCGGCTGGGGCTCTGGAAACACCATATATTTT
TRBV18	.	TRBJ1-2	TRBD1	CASTGQAANYGYTF	TGTGCCAGCACGGGACAGGCCGCTAACTATGGCTACACCTTC
TRBV12-5	.	TRBJ1-5	.	CASGQGSGNQPQHF	TGTGCTAGTGGCCAGGGGTCGGGCAATCAGCCCCAGCATTTT
TRBV5-1	.	TRBJ1-3	.	CASSFLGPQSSGNTIYF	TGCGCCAGCAGCTTTTTAGGGCCTCAGAGCTCTGGAAACACCATATATTTT
TRBV19	once	TRBJ1-5	.	CASSIRPQLQNSNQPQHF	TGTGCCAGTAGTATCAGGCCCCAACTACAGAATAGCAATCAGCCCCAGCATTTT
TRBV19	.	TRBJ2-2	.	CASSTRGRLTSGELFF	TGTGCCAGTAGTACCAGAGGGCGGCTAACGAGCGGGGAGCTGTTTTTT
TRBV5-4	.	TRBJ2-1	.	CASSYDINEQFF	TGTGCCAGCAGCTATGACATCAATGAGCAGTTCTTC
TRBV18	.	TRBJ1-5	.	CASSPNSGAASNQPQHF	TGTGCCAGCTCTCCTAATTCGGGGGCAGCTAGCAATCAGCCCCAGCATTTT
TRBV9	.	TRBJ2-1	TRBD2	CASGRGGGRDNEQFF	TGTGCCAGCGGACGAGGGGGCGGGAGGGATAATGAGCAGTTCTTC
TRBV5-6	once	TRBJ2-3	.	CASSLAGVYVRDTQYF	TGTGCCAGCAGCTTGGCGGGAGTATACGTTAGAGATACGCAGTATTTT
TRBV19	.	TRBJ1-5	.	CASSSTPRDQPQHF	TGTGCCAGTAGTAGCACCCCCAGGGATCAGCCCCAGCATTTT
TRBV7-2	.	TRBJ2-7	TRBD2	CASSSNPGLPYEQYF	TGTGCCAGCAGCTCCAATCCGGGACTACCCTACGAGCAGTACTTC
TRBV28	.	TRBJ2-3	.	CASSLFFGQGLVTDTQYF	TGTGCCAGCAGTTTGTTTTTCGGGCAGGGTCTTGTAACAGATACGCAGTATTTT